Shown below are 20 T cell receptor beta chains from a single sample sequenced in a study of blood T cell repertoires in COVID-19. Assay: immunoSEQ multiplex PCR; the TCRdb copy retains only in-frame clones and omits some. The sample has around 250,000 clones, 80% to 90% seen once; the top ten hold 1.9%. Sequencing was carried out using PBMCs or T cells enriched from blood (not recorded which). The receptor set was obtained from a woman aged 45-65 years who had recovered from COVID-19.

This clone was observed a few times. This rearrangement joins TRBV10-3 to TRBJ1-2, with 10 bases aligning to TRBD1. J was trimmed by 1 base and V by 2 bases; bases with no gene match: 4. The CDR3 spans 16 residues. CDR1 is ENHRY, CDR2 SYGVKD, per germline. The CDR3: CAISEQGTGDNYGYTF. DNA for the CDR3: TGTGCCATCAGTGAGCAAGGGACAGGGGATAACTATGGCTACACCTTC.

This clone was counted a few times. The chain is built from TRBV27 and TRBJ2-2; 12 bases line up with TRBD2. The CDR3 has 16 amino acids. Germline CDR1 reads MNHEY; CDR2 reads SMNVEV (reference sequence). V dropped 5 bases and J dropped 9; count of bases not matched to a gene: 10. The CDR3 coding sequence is TGTGCCAGCAGTCTCAGGACTAGCGGGATGGACAGGGAGCTGTTTTTT. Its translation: CASSLRTSGMDRELFF.

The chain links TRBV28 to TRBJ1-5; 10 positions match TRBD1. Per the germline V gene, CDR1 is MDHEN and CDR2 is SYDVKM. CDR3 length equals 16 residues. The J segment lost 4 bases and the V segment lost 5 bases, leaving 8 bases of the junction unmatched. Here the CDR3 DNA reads TGTGCCAGCAGTCTCCGGACAGGGGGTGGAAATCAGCCCCAGCATTTT. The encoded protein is CASSLRTGGGNQPQHF.

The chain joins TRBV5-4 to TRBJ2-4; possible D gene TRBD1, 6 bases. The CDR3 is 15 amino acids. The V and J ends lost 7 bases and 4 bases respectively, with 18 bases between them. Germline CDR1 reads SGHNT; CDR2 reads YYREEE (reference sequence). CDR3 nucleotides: TGTGCCAGCTCCACAACCAGGGACAATAAAAACATTCAGTACTTC. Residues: CASSTTRDNKNIQYF.

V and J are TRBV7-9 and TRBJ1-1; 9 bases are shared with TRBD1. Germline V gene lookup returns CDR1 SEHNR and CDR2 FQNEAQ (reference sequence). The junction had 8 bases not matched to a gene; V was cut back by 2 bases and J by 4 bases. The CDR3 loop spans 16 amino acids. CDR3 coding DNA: TGTGCCAGCAGCTTAATCACAGGGGGCCGGGGCACTGAAGCTTTCTTT. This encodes CASSLITGGRGTEAFF.

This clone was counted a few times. The CDR3 loop is CASSQEATSYEQYF. The CDR3 DNA is TGCGCCAGCAGCCAAGAAGCGACTAGCTACGAGCAGTACTTC. The gene calls are TRBV4-1 and TRBJ2-7, with a tentative D call TRBD2 (6 bases). V was cut by 0 bases and J by 3 bases, with 9 bases left in between. In germline, CDR1 is MGHRA, CDR2 YSYEKL. There are 14 residues in the CDR3.

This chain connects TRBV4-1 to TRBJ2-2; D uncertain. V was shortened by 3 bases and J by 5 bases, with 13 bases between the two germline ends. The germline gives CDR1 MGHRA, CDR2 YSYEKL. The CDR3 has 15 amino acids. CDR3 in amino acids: CASSQIQTGTGELFF. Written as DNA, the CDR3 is TGCGCCAGCAGCCAGATCCAGACTGGTACCGGGGAGCTGTTTTTT.

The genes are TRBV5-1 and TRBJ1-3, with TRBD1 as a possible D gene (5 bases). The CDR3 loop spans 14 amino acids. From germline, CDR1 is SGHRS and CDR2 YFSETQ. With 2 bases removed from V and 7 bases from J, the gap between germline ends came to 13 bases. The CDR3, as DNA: TGCGCCAGCAGCTTCGGAACAGGTCTGAACACCATATATTTT. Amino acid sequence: CASSFGTGLNTIYF.

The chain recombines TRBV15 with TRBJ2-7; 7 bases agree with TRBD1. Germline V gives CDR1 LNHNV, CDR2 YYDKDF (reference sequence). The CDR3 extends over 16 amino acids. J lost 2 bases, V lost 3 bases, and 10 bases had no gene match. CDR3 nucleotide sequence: TGTGCCACCAGCAGGGGGGACAGCTCAAGGCCCTACGAGCAGTACTTC. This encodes CATSRGDSSRPYEQYF.

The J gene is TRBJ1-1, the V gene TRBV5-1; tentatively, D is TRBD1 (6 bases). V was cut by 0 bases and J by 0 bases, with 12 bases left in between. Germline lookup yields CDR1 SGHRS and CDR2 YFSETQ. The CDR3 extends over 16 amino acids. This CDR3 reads CASSLGKNRVNTEAFF. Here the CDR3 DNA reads TGCGCCAGCAGCTTGGGGAAGAACAGGGTGAACACTGAAGCTTTCTTT.

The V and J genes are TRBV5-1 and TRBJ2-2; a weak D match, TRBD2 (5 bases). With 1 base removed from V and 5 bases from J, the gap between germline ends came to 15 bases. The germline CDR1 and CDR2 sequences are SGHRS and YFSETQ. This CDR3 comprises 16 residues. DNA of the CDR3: TGCGCCAGCAGCTTGCCCGGCGATGAGGGTACCGGGGAGCTGTTTTTT. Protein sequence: CASSLPGDEGTGELFF.

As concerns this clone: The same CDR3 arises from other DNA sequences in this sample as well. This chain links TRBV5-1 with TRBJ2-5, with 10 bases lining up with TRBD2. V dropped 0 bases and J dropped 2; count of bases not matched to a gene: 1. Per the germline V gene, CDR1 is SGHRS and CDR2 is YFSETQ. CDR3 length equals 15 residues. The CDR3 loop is CASSLGTSGQETQYF. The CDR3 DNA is TGCGCCAGCAGCTTGGGGACTAGCGGACAAGAGACCCAGTACTTC.

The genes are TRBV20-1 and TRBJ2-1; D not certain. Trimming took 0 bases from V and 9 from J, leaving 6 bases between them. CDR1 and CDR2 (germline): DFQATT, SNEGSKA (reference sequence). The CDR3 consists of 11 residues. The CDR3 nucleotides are TGCAGTGCTAGAGAACATACTGAGCAGTTCTTC. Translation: CSAREHTEQFF.

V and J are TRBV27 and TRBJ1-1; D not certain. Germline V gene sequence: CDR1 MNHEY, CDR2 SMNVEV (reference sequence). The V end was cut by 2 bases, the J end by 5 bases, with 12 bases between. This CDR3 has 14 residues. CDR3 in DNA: TGTGCCAGCAGTTTAGGCAGGTATCGGACTGAAGCTTTCTTT. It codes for CASSLGRYRTEAFF.

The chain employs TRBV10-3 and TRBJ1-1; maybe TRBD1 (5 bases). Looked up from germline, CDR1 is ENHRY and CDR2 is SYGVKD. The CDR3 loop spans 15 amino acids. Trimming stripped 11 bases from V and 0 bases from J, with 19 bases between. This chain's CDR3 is CASQGGEGMNTEAFF. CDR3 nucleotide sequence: TGTGCCTCACAAGGAGGGGAAGGGATGAACACTGAAGCTTTCTTT.

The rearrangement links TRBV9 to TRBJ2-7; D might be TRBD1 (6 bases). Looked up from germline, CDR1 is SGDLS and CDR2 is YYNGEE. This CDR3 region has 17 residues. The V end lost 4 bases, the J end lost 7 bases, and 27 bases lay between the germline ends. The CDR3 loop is CASSLGRGWISLSEQYF. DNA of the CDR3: TGTGCCAGCAGCCTCGGTAGGGGGTGGATAAGTCTGAGTGAGCAGTACTTC. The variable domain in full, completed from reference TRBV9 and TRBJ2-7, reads DSGVTQTPKHLITATGQRVTLRCSPRSGDLSVYWYQQSLDQGLQFLIQYYNGEERAKGNILERFSAQQFPDLHSELNLSSLELGDSALYFCASSLGRGWISLSEQYFGPGTRLTVT.

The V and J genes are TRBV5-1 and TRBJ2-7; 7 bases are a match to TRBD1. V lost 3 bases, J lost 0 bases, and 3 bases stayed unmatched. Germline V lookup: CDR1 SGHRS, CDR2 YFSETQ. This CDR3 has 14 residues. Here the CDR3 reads CASSYRGSSYEQYF. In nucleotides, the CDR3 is TGCGCCAGCAGCTACAGGGGAAGCTCCTACGAGCAGTACTTC. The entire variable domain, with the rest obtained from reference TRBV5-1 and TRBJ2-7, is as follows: KAGVTQTPRYLIKTRGQQVTLSCSPISGHRSVSWYQQTPGQGLQFLFEYFSETQRNKGNFPGRFSGRQFSNSRSEMNVSTLELGDSALYLCASSYRGSSYEQYFGPGTRLTVT.

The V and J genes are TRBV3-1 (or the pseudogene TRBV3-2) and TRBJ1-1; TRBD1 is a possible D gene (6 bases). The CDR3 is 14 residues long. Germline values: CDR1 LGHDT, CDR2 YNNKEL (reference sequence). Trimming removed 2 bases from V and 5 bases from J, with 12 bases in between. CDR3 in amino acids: CASSQIRGGTEAFF. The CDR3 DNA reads TGTGCCAGCAGCCAAATCAGGGGAGGGACTGAAGCTTTCTTT.

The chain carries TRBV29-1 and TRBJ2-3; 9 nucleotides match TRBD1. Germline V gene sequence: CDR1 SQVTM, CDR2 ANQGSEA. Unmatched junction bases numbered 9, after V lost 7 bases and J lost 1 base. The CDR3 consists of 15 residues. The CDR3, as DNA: TGCAGCGCTATCCGGACAGGGGCCGGCACAGATACGCAGTATTTT. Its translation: CSAIRTGAGTDTQYF.

The CDR3 bases are TGTGCCAGCAGCTACGGACTAGAGCCTTACAATGAGCAGTTCTTC. Protein: CASSYGLEPYNEQFF. This rearrangement joins TRBV7-2 to TRBJ2-1; 7 nucleotides align to TRBD2. V was pared by 4 bases and J by 4 bases, with 7 bases of the junction left unmatched. The CDR3 contains 15 residues. The germline V gene has CDR1 SGHTA and CDR2 FQGNSA.